This TCR beta chain was sequenced in a study of T cells in Graves' hyperthyroidism and ophthalmopathy. PBMCs were derived from 9.5 to 10 ml fresh peripheral blood. Regions amplified from RNA transcripts were the TCR beta CDR3 regions. Initially, a first-round RT-PCR of the TCR CDR3 employed the HTBI primer set. TCRdb re-analysed the multiplex PCR reads in MiXCR, keeping a single row per CDR3 protein. The sample lists about 200,000 distinct CDR3 sequences, around 19% occurring once. This CDR3 region has 13 residues. Trimming cost V 2 bases and J 2 bases; bases outside gene matches: 0. Per germline, CDR1 DFQATT and CDR2 SNEGSKA (reference sequence). This clonotype was found many times.

The clonotype comes from a man aged 35 to 55 with Graves' hyperthyroidism. The chain uses TRBV20-1 and TRBJ1-5, with TRBD1 identical over 7 bases. Sequencing used blood. The CDR3 loop is CSARTGGNQPQHF. Written as DNA, the CDR3 is TGCAGTGCTAGAACAGGGGGCAATCAGCCCCAGCATTTT.